This T cell receptor (beta chain) was found in a study of shared clonotypes between healthy human individuals. Study as a whole: Each donor's CD4 naive and CD4 memory cells filled three plates apiece, CD8 naive two, and CD8 memory one.

The donors were all Caucasian adults (living in Nashville, Tennessee). Only in-frame clones appear in the TCRdb table, and some are missing; sequencing was by immunoSEQ multiplex PCR. The table lists over 850,000 clones, 78% of them singletons. Concerning this clone itself: What it binds is not known.

Study-wide points: Although depth was large, rarefaction showed that sequencing of the sorted subsets was incomplete. Clonotype sharing across several donors was observed for around 5.1% of naive CD4 clonotypes.

Germline CDR1 MDHEN, CDR2 SYDVKM. The junction had 13 bases not matched to a gene; V was cut back by 5 bases and J by 5 bases. This CDR3 has 16 amino acids. Sequencing input: memory CD4+ T cells from PBMCs. Indicated subset: CD45RA-negative fraction. This TCR came from a man between 18 and 29 years old in good health. Some clones in this sample may be carry-over from other donors' samples. V and J are TRBV28 and TRBJ2-7; the match to TRBD1 covers 9 bases. This chain's CDR3 is CASSRTPGQGRDEQYF. CDR3 in DNA: TGTGCCAGCAGTCGGACACCGGGACAGGGTAGGGACGAGCAGTACTTC.